The rows below give T cell receptor beta chains drawn from one sample of a study of blood T cell repertoires in COVID-19. Assay: immunoSEQ multiplex PCR; the TCRdb copy retains only in-frame clones and omits some. The sample lists tens of thousands of clones; around nine tenths were seen once. Sequencing input: peripheral blood. These receptors originate from a man aged 50 to 60 with active COVID-19. Both conserved end residues are part of each CDR3. Each record gives: V gene, J gene, CDR3 protein.

V gene: TRBV5-1; J gene: TRBJ2-7; CDR3 protein: CASSGDRTSSYEQYF
V gene: TRBV18; J gene: TRBJ1-1; CDR3 protein: CASSPTGYTEAFF
V gene: TRBV7-3; J gene: TRBJ2-1; CDR3 protein: CASSYPGQSYNEQFF
V gene: TRBV27; J gene: TRBJ2-3; CDR3 protein: CASRGAGSDTQYF
V gene: TRBV3-1/TRBV3-2; J gene: TRBJ1-2; CDR3 protein: CARRPKRDYGYTF
V gene: TRBV30; J gene: TRBJ2-1; CDR3 protein: CAWSSTGVWNEQFF
V gene: TRBV29-1; J gene: TRBJ1-1; CDR3 protein: CSVTGGWAEAFF
V gene: TRBV6-6; J gene: TRBJ2-5; CDR3 protein: CASSFRQGTQYF
V gene: TRBV18; J gene: TRBJ2-7; CDR3 protein: CASSSQGYSYEQYF
V gene: TRBV5-6; J gene: TRBJ2-3; CDR3 protein: CASSLGAHRGADTQYF
V gene: TRBV28; J gene: TRBJ1-1; CDR3 protein: CASSLGGGRTEAFF
V gene: TRBV6-5; J gene: TRBJ1-1; CDR3 protein: CASSRDTMNTEAFF
V gene: TRBV19; J gene: TRBJ2-3; CDR3 protein: CAIRLAGVQGPTDTQYF
V gene: TRBV10-3; J gene: TRBJ1-5; CDR3 protein: CAIKGAGGNQPQHF
V gene: TRBV5-4; J gene: TRBJ2-7; CDR3 protein: CASSSDTGAYEQYF
V gene: TRBV2; J gene: TRBJ1-2; CDR3 protein: CASREPPPGRYGYTF
V gene: TRBV11-3; J gene: TRBJ2-1; CDR3 protein: CASSLDAGRSYNEQFF
V gene: TRBV19; J gene: TRBJ2-1; CDR3 protein: CASTFSGNEQFF
V gene: TRBV10-1; J gene: TRBJ2-1; CDR3 protein: CASSEGRVAGVASYNEQFF
V gene: TRBV7-9; J gene: TRBJ2-7; CDR3 protein: CASSQDRGQVYEQYF
V gene: TRBV27; J gene: TRBJ2-5; CDR3 protein: CASGVETQYF
V gene: TRBV6-5; J gene: TRBJ2-1; CDR3 protein: CASSPGIAGYNEQFF